This T cell receptor (beta chain) was captured in a study of tumor-infiltrating lymphocytes in primary liver carcinoma. Study information: Aged between 30 and 69 years, the patients were men and women.

Trimming removed 2 bases from V and 1 base from J, with 11 bases in between. Germline CDR1 MNHEY, CDR2 SVGAGI. The CDR3 extends over 15 amino acids. Both blood RNA, taken from unsorted whole blood, and germline DNA were extracted. Chronic HBV infection was present, with no prior treatment. This clonotype appeared many times. Reverse transcription of approximately 520 ng total RNA with a constant-region primer produced TCR beta cDNA. Slightly modified ARM-PCR, run as three nested multiplex PCR rounds, produced the TCR beta libraries. It was with TRBV1-TRBV30 forward primers and a C-beta reverse primer that the first two PCR rounds were run, at 10 cycles each. TCRdb re-called the multiplex PCR reads with MiXCR, one entry per CDR3 protein. The data hold 300,000 to 400,000 distinct CDR3 sequences, with 65% observed a single time.

Sequencing input: peripheral blood. The sequence was collected from a man between 40 and 49 years old with primary liver carcinoma and hepatitis B virus infection. The genes are TRBV6-5 and TRBJ2-5, with D perhaps TRBD2 (5 bases). The CDR3 nucleotides read TGTGCCAGCAGTTACGGTCCTAGCCCCCAAGAGACCCAGTACTTC. It translates to CASSYGPSPQETQYF.